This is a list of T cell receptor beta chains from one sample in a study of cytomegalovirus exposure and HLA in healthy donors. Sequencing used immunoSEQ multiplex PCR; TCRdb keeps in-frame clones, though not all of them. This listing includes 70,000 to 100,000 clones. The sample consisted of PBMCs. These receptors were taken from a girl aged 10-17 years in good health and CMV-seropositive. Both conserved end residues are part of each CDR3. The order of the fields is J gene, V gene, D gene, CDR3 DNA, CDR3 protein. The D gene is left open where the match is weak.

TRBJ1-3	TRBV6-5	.	TGTGCCAGCAGTTTTCGAGGGCCCGGAAACACCATATATTTT	CASSFRGPGNTIYF
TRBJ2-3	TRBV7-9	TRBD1	TGTGCCAGCAGCTGGACAGGGGATACCGATACGCAGTATTTT	CASSWTGDTDTQYF
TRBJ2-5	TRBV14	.	TGTGCCAGCAGCCCGACATTAGAAGAGACCCAGTACTTC	CASSPTLEETQYF
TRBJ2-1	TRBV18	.	TGTGCCAGCTCAGACAGAGTTGACTACAATGAGCAGTTCTTC	CASSDRVDYNEQFF
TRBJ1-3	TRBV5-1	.	TGCGCCAGCAGCAAGGAACAGGGTCTCTCTGGAAACACCATATATTTT	CASSKEQGLSGNTIYF
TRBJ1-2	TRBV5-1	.	TGCGCCAGCAGCTGGGGGGATGCCTATGGCTACACCTTC	CASSWGDAYGYTF
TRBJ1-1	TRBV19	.	TGTGCCAGTAGTGTGCTACAGGGAATGAACACTGAAGCTTTCTTT	CASSVLQGMNTEAFF
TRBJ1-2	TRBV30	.	TGTGCCTGGAGTGGAGGCCAGGGTGGGCGCTACACCTTC	CAWSGGQGGRYTF
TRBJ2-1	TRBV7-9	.	TGTGCCAGCAGCCCAGAAGACAGCAAAAATGAGCAGTTCTTC	CASSPEDSKNEQFF
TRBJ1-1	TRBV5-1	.	TGCGCCAGCAGCTTGGAAGGAGCTGAAGCTTTCTTT	CASSLEGAEAFF
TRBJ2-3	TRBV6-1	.	TGTGCCAGCAGTGAACTGGCGGTGGGCACAGATACGCAGTATTTT	CASSELAVGTDTQYF
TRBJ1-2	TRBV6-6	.	TGTGCCTCCCTAGCTAGTAACTATGGCTACACCTTC	CASLASNYGYTF
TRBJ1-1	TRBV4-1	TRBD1	TGCGCCAGCAGCCAAGCTCTTGGACAGGGGCGAAATTTGAACACTGAAGCTTTCTTT	CASSQALGQGRNLNTEAFF
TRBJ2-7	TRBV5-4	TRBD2	TGTGCCAGCAGCTTGGTGGCTAGCGGGGACGACGAGCAGTACTTC	CASSLVASGDDEQYF
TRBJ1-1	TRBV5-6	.	TGTGCCAGCAGCTTGGTCGGGGGTTACGGGGAGACTGAAGCTTTCTTT	CASSLVGGYGETEAFF
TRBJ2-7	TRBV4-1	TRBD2	TGCGCCAGCAGCCAAGGGATTAGCGGGGGTTTTTCCTACGAGCAGTACTTC	CASSQGISGGFSYEQYF
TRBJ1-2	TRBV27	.	TGTGCCAGCAGTTCTCGAACCGACACAAACTATGGCTACACCTTC	CASSSRTDTNYGYTF
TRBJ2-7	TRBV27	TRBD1	TGTGCCAGCAGTGGCGACAGGGCCCCCTACGAGCAGTACTTC	CASSGDRAPYEQYF
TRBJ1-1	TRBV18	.	TGTGCCAGCTCACCGACTCAGGGCGACACTGAAGCTTTCTTT	CASSPTQGDTEAFF
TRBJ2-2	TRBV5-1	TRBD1	TGCGCCAGCAGCTTACAAGGACAGGGCGGCACCGGGGAGCTGTTTTTT	CASSLQGQGGTGELFF
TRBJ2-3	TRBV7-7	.	TGTGCCAGCAGCTTATGGGGCCGGCCCAACACAGATACGCAGTATTTT	CASSLWGRPNTDTQYF
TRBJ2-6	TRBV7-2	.	TGTGCCAGCAGCTTACTGGCCGGGGCCAACGTCCTGACTTTC	CASSLLAGANVLTF
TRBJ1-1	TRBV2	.	TGTGCCAGCAGTGAGGCAGGGAAGGGAGCTTTCTTT	CASSEAGKGAFF
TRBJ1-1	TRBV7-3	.	TGTGCCAGCAGCTTATGGGGGGAAAACACTGAAGCTTTCTTT	CASSLWGENTEAFF
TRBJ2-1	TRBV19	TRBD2	TGTGCCAGTATAGATCGGGGGGGCCTCTACAATGAGCAGTTCTTC	CASIDRGGLYNEQFF
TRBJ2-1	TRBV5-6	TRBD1	TGTGCCAGCAGCTCGGGACAGATTAACAATGAGCAGTTCTTC	CASSSGQINNEQFF
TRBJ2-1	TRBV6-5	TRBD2	TGTGCCAGCAGTTCTAGCGGGGGTTCTAATGAGCAGTTCTTC	CASSSSGGSNEQFF
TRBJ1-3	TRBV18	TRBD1	TGTGCCAGCTCACCACGGGGACAGGGCGGATACACCATATATTTT	CASSPRGQGGYTIYF
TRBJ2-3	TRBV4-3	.	TGCGCCAGCAGCCAAGATTGGACAGAGCGAGGGGATACGCAGTATTTT	CASSQDWTERGDTQYF
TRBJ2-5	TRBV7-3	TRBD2	TGTGCCAGCAGCTTAGGCGGGGGGGCCGTAGAGACCCAGTACTTC	CASSLGGGAVETQYF
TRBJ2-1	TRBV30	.	TGTGCCTGGAGTGTAGGTAGCCGAGATGAGCAGTTCTTC	CAWSVGSRDEQFF
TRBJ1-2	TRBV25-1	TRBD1	TGTGCCAGCAGTGAGGTGACAGGGAACTATGGCTACACCTTC	CASSEVTGNYGYTF
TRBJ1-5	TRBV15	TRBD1	TGTGCCACCAGCAGGGTTGACAGGGGCGTCGATCAGCCCCAGCATTTT	CATSRVDRGVDQPQHF
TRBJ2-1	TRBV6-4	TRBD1	TGTGCCAGCAGTGTGGGGGGACAGGGCTCCAATGAGCAGTTCTTC	CASSVGGQGSNEQFF
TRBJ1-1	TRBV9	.	TGTGCCAGCAGCGTTAACGCAGGCATCACTGAAGCTTTCTTT	CASSVNAGITEAFF
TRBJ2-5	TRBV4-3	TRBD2	TGCGCCAGCAGCCAGGGGACTAGCGGGGGCGTGGAGACCCAGTACTTC	CASSQGTSGGVETQYF
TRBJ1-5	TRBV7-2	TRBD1	TGTGCCAGCAGCTTAAAGTGGGACAGGGATAGCAATCAGCCCCAGCATTTT	CASSLKWDRDSNQPQHF
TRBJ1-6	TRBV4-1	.	TGCGCCAGCAGCCAAGTCAAACAGGGATTACATAATTCACCCCTCCACTTT	CASSQVKQGLHNSPLHF
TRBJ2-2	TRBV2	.	TGTGCCAGCAGACCCGGGTTGGAGACCGGGGAGCTGTTTTTT	CASRPGLETGELFF
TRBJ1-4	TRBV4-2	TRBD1	TGTGCCAGCAGCCCGGGACAGCGCGAAAAACTGTTTTTT	CASSPGQREKLFF
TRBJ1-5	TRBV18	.	TGTGCCAGCTCACCGGGGGAGGTGGGAACAGGACAGCCCCAGCATTTT	CASSPGEVGTGQPQHF
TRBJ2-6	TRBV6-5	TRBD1	TGTCCAGAAGGGGGCCGCCTCTCTGGGGCCAACGTCCTGACTTTC	CPEGGRLSGANVLTF
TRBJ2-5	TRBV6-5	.	TGTGCCAGCAGTTCCCCCCTGGCAGTGGAGACCCAGTACTTC	CASSSPLAVETQYF
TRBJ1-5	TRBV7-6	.	TGTGCCAGCAGCTTTTCCCCACAGCAGCCCCAGCATTTT	CASSFSPQQPQHF
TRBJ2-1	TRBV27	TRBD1	TGTGCCAGCAGTTCCGGGACAGGGGGCTTGAATGAGCAGTTCTTC	CASSSGTGGLNEQFF
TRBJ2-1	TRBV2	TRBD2	TGTGCCAGCAGTGAATGGCGGGGGGCGGGAAATGAGCAGTTCTTC	CASSEWRGAGNEQFF
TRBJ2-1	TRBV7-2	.	TGTGCCAGCAGCCCTGTGCGGGGAGTGGGGAATGAGCAGTTCTTC	CASSPVRGVGNEQFF
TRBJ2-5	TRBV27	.	TGTGCCAGCAGTTTTTGGGAGAGTGGGACCCAGTACTTC	CASSFWESGTQYF
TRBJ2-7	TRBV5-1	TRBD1	TGCGCCAGCAGCATGACAGGGTCCTACGAGCAGTACTTC	CASSMTGSYEQYF
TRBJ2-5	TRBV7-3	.	TGTGCCAGCAGCTTAACCTCCTCCCTTCGGGAGACCCAGTACTTC	CASSLTSSLRETQYF
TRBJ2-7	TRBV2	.	TGTGCCAGCAGTCAGGGGATGCAGTACTTC	CASSQGMQYF
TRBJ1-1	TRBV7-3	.	TGTGCCAGCAGCTCGGGACTCAGGAACACTGAAGCTTTCTTT	CASSSGLRNTEAFF
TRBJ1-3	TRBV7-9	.	TGTGCCAGCAGCTTAATTCTAGTGTCCTCGAGAGCTGGAAACACCATATATTTT	CASSLILVSSRAGNTIYF